Given below is one T cell receptor (beta chain) in context. Its antigen is currently unknown. A read error is possible here, since a much larger clone lies one base away. These data originate in a study of CD8 T cells in ankylosing spondylitis. Study-wide points: Clones that were linked to disease were CD8+ and were relatively rare in peripheral blood.

TCRdb passed the 5' RACE reads through MiXCR, listing each CDR3 protein once. Among under 150,000 distinct CDR3 sequences listed, roughly an eighth were seen once. V lost 7 bases and J lost 6, with 12 bases in between. The CDR3 is made up of 12 amino acids. The chain recombines TRBV12-3 or TRBV12-4 with TRBJ1-1; weak D call: TRBD1 (5 bases). The receptor comes from a female donor with ankylosing spondylitis or in good health (not recorded which). Material: blood, either unsorted or a sorted T cell fraction (not recorded which). The CDR3 sequence: CASKIQGPEAFF. CDR3 DNA: TGTGCCAGCAAGATCCAGGGACCTGAAGCTTTCTTT.